This TCR beta chain was recovered during a study of blood T cell repertoires in COVID-19. At the level of the study: The United States, Italy and Spain provided the acute and convalescent COVID-19 samples. T cells, B-cell-depleted T cells, or PBMCs provided the cDNA or gDNA that served as material.

The authors' processing: Amplification with reference gene primers provided the estimates of nucleated cell counts. Using immunoSEQ multiplex PCR, the repertoire was profiled, and TCRdb retains in-frame clones only, with some absent. That table supplies the V and J calls and clone size; D and trimming were determined from the DNA. The table records about 140,000 clones, 85% to 90% of them present only once. The V and J ends lost 1 base and 7 bases, in that order; junction bases with no gene match: 15. The CDR3 length is 17 residues. Per germline, CDR1 PRHDT and CDR2 FYEKMQ (reference sequence). This clonotype originated in a human donor in a cohort sampled during active COVID-19. The sequenced sample was peripheral blood. The V call is TRBV13, the J call TRBJ1-2; 7 nucleotides align to TRBD1. The CDR3 spells CASSLATGTAGYGGYTF. The CDR3 nucleotides read TGTGCCAGCAGCTTAGCTACTGGGACAGCGGGTTACGGTGGCTACACCTTC.